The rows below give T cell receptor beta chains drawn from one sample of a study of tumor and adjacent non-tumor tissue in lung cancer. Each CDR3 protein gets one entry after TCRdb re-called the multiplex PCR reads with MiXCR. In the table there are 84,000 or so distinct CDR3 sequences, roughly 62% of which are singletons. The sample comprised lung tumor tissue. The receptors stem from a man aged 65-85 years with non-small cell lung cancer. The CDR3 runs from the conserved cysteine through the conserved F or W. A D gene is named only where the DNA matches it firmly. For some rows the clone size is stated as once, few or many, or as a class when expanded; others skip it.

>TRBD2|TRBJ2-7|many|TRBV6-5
TGTGCCAGCGGCCTGGACAGAGCGGGGGCCGAGCAGTACTTC
CASGLDRAGAEQYF
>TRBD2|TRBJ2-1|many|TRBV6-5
TGTGCCAGCAGTTACGACTGGGTAGCGGGGTCCAATGAGCAGTTCTTC
CASSYDWVAGSNEQFF
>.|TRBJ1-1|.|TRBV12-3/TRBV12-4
TGTGCCGGCAGTATAGCTCCCCGGGGGGCTGAAGCTTTCTTT
CAGSIAPRGAEAFF
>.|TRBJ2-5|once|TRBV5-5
TGTGCCAGCAGCTTTGTTTGTGGTGTAGAGACTCAGTACTTC
CASSFVCGVETQYF
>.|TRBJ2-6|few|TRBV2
TGTGCCAGCAGTGACACCTCTGGGGCCAACGTCCTGACTTTC
CASSDTSGANVLTF
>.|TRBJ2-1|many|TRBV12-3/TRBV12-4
TGTGCCAGCAGTACCGGGACTTTCAATGAGCAGTTCTTC
CASSTGTFNEQFF
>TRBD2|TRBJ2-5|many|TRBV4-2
TGTGCCAGCAGCCTTCACGGGACTAGCGGTCTAGAGACCCAGTACTTC
CASSLHGTSGLETQYF
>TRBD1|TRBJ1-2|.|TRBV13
TGTGCCAGCAGCTTAGAAACCGGGACAGGGAGGTTACACTATGGCTACAATTTC
CASSLETGTGRLHYGYNF
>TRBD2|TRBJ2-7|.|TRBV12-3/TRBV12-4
TGTGCCGGCAAGCCTGGGACTATGAGCTCCTACGAGCAGTACTTC
CAGKPGTMSSYEQYF
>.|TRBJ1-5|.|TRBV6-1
TGTGCCAGCACTCCAACAGCTAATAGCAATCAGCCCCAGCGTTTT
CASTPTANSNQPQRF
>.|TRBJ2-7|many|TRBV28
TGTGCCAGCAGTGCCTCGGGGGGCCTGATCTACGAGCAGTACTTC
CASSASGGLIYEQYF
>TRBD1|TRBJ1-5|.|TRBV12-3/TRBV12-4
TGTGCCAGCAGCCCCAGGGGGGAGTATCAGCCCCAGCATTTT
CASSPRGEYQPQHF
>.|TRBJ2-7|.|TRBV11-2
TGTGCCAGTAGCTTAGATCCAGAGTATGAGCAGTACTTC
CASSLDPEYEQYF
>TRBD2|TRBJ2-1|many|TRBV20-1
TGCAGTGCTAGCGCGGTTACTAGCGGGAGTTTCTTCACAAATGAGCAGTTCTTC
CSASAVTSGSFFTNEQFF
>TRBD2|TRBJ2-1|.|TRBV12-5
TGTGCTAGTGGTTTGGAGAAGAGCGGGAGGTCCTTCAATGAGGAGTTCTTC
CASGLEKSGRSFNEEFF
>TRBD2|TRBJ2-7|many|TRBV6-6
TGTGCCAGCTCATCCGGGACTAGCGGGCTCCTACTCACCTACGAGCAGTACTTC
CASSSGTSGLLLTYEQYF
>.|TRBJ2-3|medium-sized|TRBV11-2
TGTGCCAGCAGCTTGCATGGTGATACGCAGTATTTT
CASSLHGDTQYF
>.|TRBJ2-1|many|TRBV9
TGTGCCAGCAGCGTAAGCGGAAGCTCCTACAATGAGCAGTTCTTC
CASSVSGSSYNEQFF
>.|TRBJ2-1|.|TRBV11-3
TGTGCCTGCAGCTCAACTGGGAATGAGCAGTTCTTC
CACSSTGNEQFF
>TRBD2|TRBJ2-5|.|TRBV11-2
TGTGCCAGTAGTTTAGCGGGGACCAGGGCAGAGACCCATTACTTC
CASSLAGTRAETHYF
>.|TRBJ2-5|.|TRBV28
TGTGCCAGCAGTTTTCCTCTACAAGAGACCCAGTACTTC
CASSFPLQETQYF
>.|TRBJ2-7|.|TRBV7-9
TGTGCCAGCAGCCACTACAGCTACGAGCAGTACTTC
CASSHYSYEQYF
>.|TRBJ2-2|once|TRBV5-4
TGTGTCAGTAGATACGACAGGATCGGCACCGGGGAGCTGTTTTTT
CVSRYDRIGTGELFF
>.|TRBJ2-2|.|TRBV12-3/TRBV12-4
TGTGCCAGCAGGGTACAAGGTTCGAACACCCGGGAGCTGTTTTTT
CASRVQGSNTRELFF
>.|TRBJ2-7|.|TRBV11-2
TGTGCCAGCAGCTTAGCTCCCAGCTCCTACGAGCATTACTTC
CASSLAPSSYEHYF
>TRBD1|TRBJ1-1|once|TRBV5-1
TGCGCCAGCAGCCCGGGGAGGGGGCAAATGGGCATTGAAGCTTTCTTT
CASSPGRGQMGIEAFF
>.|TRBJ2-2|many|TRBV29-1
TGCAGCGCCATCGACACCGGGGAGCTGTTTTTT
CSAIDTGELFF
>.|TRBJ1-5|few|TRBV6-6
TGTGCCAGCAGCCTGCTTCGGACAAATAGCAATCAGTCCCAGCATTTT
CASSLLRTNSNQSQHF
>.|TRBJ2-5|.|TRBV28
TGTGCCAGCAGCTCCCTAGGATTAGCGGTCGCGGGGGAGACCCAGTACTTC
CASSSLGLAVAGETQYF
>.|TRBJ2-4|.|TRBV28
TGTGCCAGCAGGCGTCCCGGGACTCCAGCCAAAACCATTCAGTACTTC
CASRRPGTPAKTIQYF
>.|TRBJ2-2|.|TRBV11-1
TGTGCCAGCAGCCTCGGAACAGTGAACACCGGGGAGCTGTTTTTT
CASSLGTVNTGELFF
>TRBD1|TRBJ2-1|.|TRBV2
TGTGCCAGCAGCCTAGGAGAAGGGGGCGATGAGCAGTTCTTC
CASSLGEGGDEQFF
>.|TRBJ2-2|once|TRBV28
TGTGCCAGCGACTCGGATAACACTGGGGAGCTGTTTTTT
CASDSDNTGELFF
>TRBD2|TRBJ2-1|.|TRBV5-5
TGTGCCAGCGGCTTCAGACTAGCGGGTGGCTTTGAGCAGTTCTTC
CASGFRLAGGFEQFF
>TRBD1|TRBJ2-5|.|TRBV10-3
TGTGCCATCGGCAGGGGGACAAAAGATGTGGAGACTCAGTACTTC
CAIGRGTKDVETQYF
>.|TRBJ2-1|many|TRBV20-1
TGCAGTGCTAGACAGGACTCCCCATTCCCCTACAATGAGCAGTTCTTC
CSARQDSPFPYNEQFF
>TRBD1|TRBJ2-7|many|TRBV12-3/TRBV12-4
TGTGCCAGCAGTTTGGAGACAGGGGTTAGCTCCTACGAGCAGTACTTC
CASSLETGVSSYEQYF
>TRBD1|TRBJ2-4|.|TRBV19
TGTGCCAGTAGTTCCAACAGGGGGCTATGGGCCAAAAACATTCAGTACTTC
CASSSNRGLWAKNIQYF
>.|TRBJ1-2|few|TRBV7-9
TGTGCCAGCAGCTTAGGAGGGGGGGTAGCTAACTATGGCTACACCTTC
CASSLGGGVANYGYTF
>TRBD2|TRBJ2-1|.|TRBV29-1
TGCAGCGTGGACGAGAGAAAGCGGGAGTACAATGAGCAGTTCTTC
CSVDERKREYNEQFF
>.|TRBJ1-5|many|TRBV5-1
TGCGCCAGCAGCTCTGGCGGGACTAGCAATCAGCCCCAGCATTTT
CASSSGGTSNQPQHF
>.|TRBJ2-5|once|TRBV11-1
TGTGCCAACAGCCGGAGGCCTCGAAGGGAGACCCAGTACTTC
CANSRRPRRETQYF
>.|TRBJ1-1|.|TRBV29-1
TGCAGCGTGGACAAGGGGCTAATTGGCACTGAAGCTTTCTTT
CSVDKGLIGTEAFF
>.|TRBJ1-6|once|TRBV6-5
TGTGCCAGCAGCAACACTACCGGGTCCACGAATAATTCACCCCTCCACTTT
CASSNTTGSTNNSPLHF
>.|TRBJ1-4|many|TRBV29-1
TGCAGCGTCAGAAGCTTGGAGTCTAATGAAAAACTGTTTTTT
CSVRSLESNEKLFF
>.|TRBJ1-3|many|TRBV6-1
TGTGCCAGCAGTGAGGAAGTAGGGAACTCTGGAAACACCATATATTTT
CASSEEVGNSGNTIYF
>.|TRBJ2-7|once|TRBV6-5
TGTCCCAGCAGGCAACGTGACAGCTACGAGCAGTATTTC
CPSRQRDSYEQYF
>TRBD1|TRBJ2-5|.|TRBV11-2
TGTACCAGCAATAGACAGGGTGAGGAGACCCAGTACTTC
CTSNRQGEETQYF
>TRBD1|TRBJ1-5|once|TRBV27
TGTGCCTGCAGTTTATCACAGGGGGGTCAGCCCCAGCATTTT
CACSLSQGGQPQHF
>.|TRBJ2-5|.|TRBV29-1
TGCAGCGTTGAACTCATTCAAGGGGGGCGGGAGACCCATTACTTC
CSVELIQGGRETHYF
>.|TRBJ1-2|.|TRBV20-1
TGCAGTGCAACAGGAACTAACTATGGCTACACCTTC
CSATGTNYGYTF
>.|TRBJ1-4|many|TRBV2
TGTGCCAGCTGCAGGGAAGTCACAACTAATGAAAAACTGTTTTTT
CASCREVTTNEKLFF
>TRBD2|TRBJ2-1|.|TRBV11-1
TGTGCCAGCAGCTTAAACAGCGGGAGCGGCGAGCAGTTCTTC
CASSLNSGSGEQFF
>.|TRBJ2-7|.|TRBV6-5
TGTGCCAGCAGTTCCCCTACCCAACGCATGGGAACCCTCTGCGAGCAGTACTTC
CASSSPTQRMGTLCEQYF
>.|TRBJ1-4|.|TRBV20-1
TGCAGTGCTCCCCGACAGAAAAGGGAGATTCCTAATGAAAAACTGTTTTTT
CSAPRQKREIPNEKLFF
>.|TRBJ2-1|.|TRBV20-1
TGCAGTGCTAGAGATCTCCTGGGAGCGGGCAATGGGCAGTTCTTC
CSARDLLGAGNGQFF
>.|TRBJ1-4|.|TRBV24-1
TGTGCCACCAGTGATCAGGGGAGTGAAAAATTGTTTTTT
CATSDQGSEKLFF
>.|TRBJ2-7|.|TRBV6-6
TGTGCCAGCATCGCCCTCAGTACGGAGCAGTACTTC
CASIALSTEQYF
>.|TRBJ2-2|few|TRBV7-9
TGTGCCAGCAGCTCCTACCCAGGGGTACAGCGTGGCGGGGAGCTGTTTTTT
CASSSYPGVQRGGELFF